This T cell receptor beta chain comes out of a study of shared clonotypes between healthy human individuals. Study conclusions and caveats: Sharing across four donors was highest in naive CD4 (around 5%) and lowest in memory CD8 (roughly 0.4%). At large depth, rarefaction still showed sorted-subset sequencing to be incomplete.

Trimming shortened V by 2 bases and J by 3 bases, and 18 bases separated the two germline ends. Germline CDR1 and CDR2: MNHNS and SASEGT. The CDR3 length is 17 residues. In regard to this clone: No antigen is known for it.

Libraries were prepared by immunoSEQ multiplex PCR; TCRdb keeps only in-frame clonotypes and omits some of them. The sample comprises roughly 2 million clones, approximately 94% of which are singletons, and around 0.13% rests with the top ten. The receptor comes from a man aged 18 to 29 in good health. The chain joins TRBV6-1 to TRBJ2-3; TRBD1 might be the D (6 bases). The specimen sequenced was naive CD4+ T cells sorted from blood. Subset indicated: CD45RA+ positively selected. As DNA, the CDR3 is TGTGCCAGCAGTGAATTAAGGGACATAGGGTTAACAGATACGCAGTATTTT. Amino acid sequence: CASSELRDIGLTDTQYF.